These T cell receptor beta chains were read from a single sample in a study of T cell responses to AZD1222 COVID-19 vaccine. Sequencing was performed with immunoSEQ multiplex PCR; in TCRdb, only in-frame clones are kept and a portion is missing. This table has 90,000 to 100,000 clones, around nine tenths appearing once. Sequencing was performed on peripheral blood, taken on day 0 of AZD1222 vaccination. The receptors come from an adult in good health. The CDR3 runs from the conserved cysteine through the conserved F or W. A D gene is named only where the DNA matches it firmly. Size is stated for part of the rows, as once, few or many counts, or as a class when the clone is expanded.

TRBJ1-1	NA	NA	TRBV6-5	CASLNGNTEAFF	TGTGCCAGCTTGAATGGGAACACTGAAGCTTTCTTT
TRBJ2-1	TRBD2	NA	TRBV5-8	CASSPLGTSGRIQFF	TGTGCCAGCAGCCCCCTCGGGACTAGCGGGAGAATTCAGTTCTTC
TRBJ1-4	NA	NA	TRBV19	CASSNEPGRATNEKLFF	TGTGCCAGTAGTAACGAACCGGGCCGCGCAACTAATGAAAAACTGTTTTTT
TRBJ2-1	NA	NA	TRBV6-2/TRBV6-3	CASSYRAGVSGEQFF	TGTGCCAGCAGTTACCGGGCAGGGGTATCGGGTGAGCAGTTCTTC
TRBJ2-1	NA	NA	TRBV6-5	CASRGGFSYNEQFF	TGTGCCAGCAGAGGCGGGTTCTCCTACAATGAGCAGTTCTTC
TRBJ1-2	TRBD1	NA	TRBV28	CASSLALQGDYGYTF	TGTGCCAGCAGTTTGGCCCTACAGGGGGACTATGGCTACACCTTC
TRBJ1-4	NA	NA	TRBV6-1	CASSEGTVNEKLFF	TGTGCCAGCAGTGAAGGGACGGTTAATGAAAAACTGTTTTTT
TRBJ2-6	NA	NA	TRBV6-2/TRBV6-3	CASSYPRRGANVLTF	TGTGCCAGCAGTTACCCCAGGCGTGGGGCCAACGTCCTGACTTTC
TRBJ1-2	TRBD1	few	TRBV18	CASSGDSPNLYGYTF	TGTGCCAGCTCAGGGGACAGCCCAAACCTCTATGGCTACACCTTC
TRBJ2-3	TRBD1	NA	TRBV7-9	CASSLASGTGTDTQYF	TGTGCCAGCAGCTTAGCTTCCGGGACAGGGACAGATACGCAGTATTTT
TRBJ2-7	NA	NA	TRBV7-9	CASSLGVPKYEQYF	TGTGCCAGCAGCTTAGGAGTCCCGAAATACGAGCAGTACTTC
TRBJ2-5	NA	NA	TRBV7-2	CASSQGASQETQYF	TGTGCCAGCAGCCAAGGGGCTAGCCAAGAGACCCAGTACTTC
TRBJ1-5	NA	NA	TRBV7-9	CASSLSSNQPQHF	TGTGCCAGCAGCTTAAGTAGCAATCAGCCCCAGCATTTT
TRBJ2-1	TRBD2	NA	TRBV7-6	CASSSRTSGGSSYNEQFF	TGTGCCAGCAGCTCTAGGACTAGCGGGGGGAGCTCCTACAATGAGCAGTTCTTC
TRBJ1-5	NA	NA	TRBV7-9	CASSLGSLQPQHF	TGTGCCAGCAGCTTAGGGTCACTTCAGCCCCAGCATTTT
TRBJ1-4	NA	NA	TRBV5-6	CASSLIATNEKLFF	TGTGCCAGCAGCTTAATTGCCACTAATGAAAAACTGTTTTTT
TRBJ2-7	TRBD1	NA	TRBV18	CASSPGTGNSGYF	TGTGCCAGCTCCCCCGGGACAGGGAATTCGGGGTACTTC
TRBJ1-5	NA	NA	TRBV7-2	CASSLGLGSSNQPQHF	TGTGCCAGCAGCTTAGGACTCGGGTCCAGCAATCAGCCCCAGCATTTT
TRBJ2-2	NA	NA	TRBV6-8	CAIPIAAPTGELFF	TGTGCCATCCCAATAGCGGCCCCCACCGGGGAGCTGTTTTTT
TRBJ1-6	NA	few	TRBV5-5	CASSHQGNNSPLHF	TGTGCCAGCAGCCATCAGGGTAATAATTCACCCCTCCACTTT
TRBJ2-3	NA	NA	TRBV3-1/TRBV3-2	CASSQRTRTDTQYF	TGTGCCAGCAGCCAGAGAACGCGGACAGATACGCAGTATTTT
TRBJ2-5	TRBD1	NA	TRBV7-8	CASSLAGTGGRETQYF	TGTGCCAGCAGCTTAGCCGGGACAGGGGGACGAGAGACCCAGTACTTC
TRBJ1-2	TRBD1	NA	TRBV7-9	CASSTGQGPLGPF	TGTGCCAGCAGCACTGGACAGGGGCCCCTTGGGCCCTTC
TRBJ2-6	TRBD1	NA	TRBV9	CASSPRGSGTGGSGANVLTF	TGTGCCAGCAGCCCACGTGGGTCCGGGACAGGGGGCTCTGGGGCCAACGTCCTGACTTTC
TRBJ2-7	NA	NA	TRBV7-2	CASSLGGGTVPYEQYF	TGTGCCAGCAGCTTAGGAGGTGGGACGGTGCCCTACGAGCAGTACTTC
TRBJ2-1	TRBD2	NA	TRBV12-3/TRBV12-4	CASSTPGLASFF	TGTGCCAGCAGCACCCCGGGACTAGCTTCTTTCTTC
TRBJ2-2	TRBD1	NA	TRBV10-3	CATSGTANTGELFF	TGTGCCACCTCCGGGACAGCAAACACCGGGGAGCTGTTTTTT
TRBJ1-1	NA	NA	TRBV15	CATSSQQGTEAFF	TGTGCCACCAGCAGCCAACAGGGCACTGAAGCTTTCTTT
TRBJ2-3	TRBD2	NA	TRBV7-2	CASSLVGLAGGSGTDTQYF	TGTGCCAGCAGCTTAGTGGGACTAGCGGGAGGGTCGGGCACAGATACGCAGTATTTT
TRBJ1-2	TRBD1	NA	TRBV19	CASSIGGGGGTGPYRYGYTF	TGTGCCAGTAGTATAGGCGGAGGGGGTGGGACAGGCCCTTACCGCTATGGCTACACCTTC
TRBJ1-3	NA	NA	TRBV12-3/TRBV12-4	CASRSDTGNTIYF	TGTGCCAGCAGGTCAGACACTGGAAACACCATATATTTT
TRBJ1-1	NA	NA	TRBV18	CASSPDGAEAFF	TGTGCCAGCTCACCAGACGGGGCTGAAGCTTTCTTT
TRBJ1-1	NA	NA	TRBV25-1	CASSRVLGTEAFF	TGTGCCAGCAGTCGGGTTCTTGGCACTGAAGCTTTCTTT
TRBJ1-2	TRBD1	NA	TRBV24-1	CATSGDRSYGYTF	TGTGCCACCAGTGGGGACAGGTCATATGGCTACACCTTC
TRBJ2-7	NA	few	TRBV7-9	CASSLTTDSYEQYF	TGTGCCAGCAGCTTGACTACCGACTCCTACGAGCAGTACTTC
TRBJ1-1	NA	once	TRBV21-1	CASSKKVWGGAFF	TGTGCCAGCAGCAAGAAGGTCTGGGGAGGAGCTTTCTTT
TRBJ2-7	NA	NA	TRBV27	CASSLGAGFF	TGTGCCAGCAGTTTAGGGGCAGGGTTCTTC
TRBJ2-7	TRBD1	NA	TRBV29-1	CSTTTSGTEGEQYF	TGCAGCACCACCACCTCCGGGACAGAGGGCGAGCAGTACTTC
TRBJ1-1	NA	NA	TRBV19	CASSMYRVGTEAFF	TGTGCCAGTAGTATGTACAGGGTAGGCACTGAAGCTTTCTTT
TRBJ1-5	NA	NA	TRBV10-3	CAIGDGENQPQHF	TGTGCCATTGGGGACGGAGAAAATCAGCCCCAGCATTTT
TRBJ1-2	TRBD1	NA	TRBV19	CASVRGQGNYGYTF	TGTGCCAGTGTAAGGGGACAGGGCAACTATGGCTACACCTTC
TRBJ1-1	NA	NA	TRBV4-2	CASSQSDSPYPEAFF	TGTGCCAGCAGCCAATCCGACAGTCCGTACCCTGAAGCTTTCTTT
TRBJ2-3	NA	few	TRBV7-2	CASSLEYGHTQYF	TGTGCCAGCAGCTTAGAGTATGGCCATACGCAGTATTTT
TRBJ2-5	NA	NA	TRBV5-1	CASSGGAVYQETQYF	TGCGCCAGCAGCGGGGGGGCCGTGTACCAAGAGACCCAGTACTTC
TRBJ2-5	NA	NA	TRBV5-1	CASSLDRQETQYF	TGCGCCAGCAGCTTGGATCGTCAAGAGACCCAGTACTTC
TRBJ1-2	NA	NA	TRBV28	CASSTLQEGYTF	TGTGCCAGCAGTACACTACAAGAGGGCTACACCTTC
TRBJ2-1	NA	NA	TRBV7-9	CACRVADNEQFF	TGTGCCTGTAGGGTTGCGGACAATGAGCAGTTCTTC